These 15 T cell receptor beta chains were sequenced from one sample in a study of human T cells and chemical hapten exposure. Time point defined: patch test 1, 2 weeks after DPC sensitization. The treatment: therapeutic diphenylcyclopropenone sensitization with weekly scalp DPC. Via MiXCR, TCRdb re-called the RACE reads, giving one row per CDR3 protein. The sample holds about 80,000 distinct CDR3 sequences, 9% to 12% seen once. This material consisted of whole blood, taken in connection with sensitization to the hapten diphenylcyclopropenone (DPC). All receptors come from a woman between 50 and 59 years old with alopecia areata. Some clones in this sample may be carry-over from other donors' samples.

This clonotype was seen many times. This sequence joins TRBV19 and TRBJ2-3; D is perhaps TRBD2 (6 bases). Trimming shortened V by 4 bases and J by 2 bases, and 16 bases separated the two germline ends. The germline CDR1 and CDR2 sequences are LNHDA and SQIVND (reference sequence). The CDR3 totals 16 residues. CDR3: CASSTTSWTTTDTQYF. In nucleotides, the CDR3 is TGTGCCAGTAGTACCACGTCCTGGACTACCACAGATACGCAGTATTTT.

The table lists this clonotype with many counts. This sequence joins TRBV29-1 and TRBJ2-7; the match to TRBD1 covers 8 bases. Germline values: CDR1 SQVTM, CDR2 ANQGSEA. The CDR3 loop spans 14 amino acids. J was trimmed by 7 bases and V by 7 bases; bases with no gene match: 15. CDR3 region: CSAQTGTGGREQYF. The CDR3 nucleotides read TGCAGCGCTCAGACCGGGACAGGAGGAAGGGAGCAGTACTTC.

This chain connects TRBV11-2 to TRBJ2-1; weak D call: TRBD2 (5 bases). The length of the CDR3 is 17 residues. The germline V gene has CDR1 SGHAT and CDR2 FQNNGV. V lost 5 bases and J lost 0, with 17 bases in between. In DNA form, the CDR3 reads TGTGCCAGCAGCCCCATCCAATGGAGGACCTCCTACAATGAGCAGTTCTTC. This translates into CASSPIQWRTSYNEQFF.

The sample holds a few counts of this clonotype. CDR3 DNA: TGTGCCAGCAGCCGGGGACAGGGCGGGGGCTACACCTTC. Amino acids: CASSRGQGGGYTF. This chain connects TRBV7-8 to TRBJ1-2, with 9 bases matching TRBD1. Germline V CDR1 and CDR2: SGHVS, FQNEAQ. The V and J ends lost 5 bases and 8 bases, in that order; junction bases with no gene match: 6. The CDR3 extends over 13 amino acids. Looking up the rest from reference TRBV7-8 and TRBJ1-2 gives the full variable domain: GAGVSQSPRYKVAKRGQDVALRCDPISGHVSLFWYQQALGQGPEFLTYFQNEAQLDKSGLPSDRFFAERPEGSVSTLKIQRTQQEDSAVYLCASSRGQGGGYTFGSGTRLTVV.

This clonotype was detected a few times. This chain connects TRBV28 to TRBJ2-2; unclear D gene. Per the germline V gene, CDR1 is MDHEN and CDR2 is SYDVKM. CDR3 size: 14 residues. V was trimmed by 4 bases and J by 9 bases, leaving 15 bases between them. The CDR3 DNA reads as TGTGCCAGCAGTTCCAATTATCGGCCCCGGGAGCTGTTTTTT. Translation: CASSSNYRPRELFF.

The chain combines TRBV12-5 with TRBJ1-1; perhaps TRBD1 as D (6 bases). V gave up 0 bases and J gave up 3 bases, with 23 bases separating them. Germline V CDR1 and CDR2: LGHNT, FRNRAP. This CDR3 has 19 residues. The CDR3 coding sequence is TGTGCTAGTGGTTTGGTACTTTACAGGGAGAGTCGATGGGACACTGAAGCTTTCTTT. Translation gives CASGLVLYRESRWDTEAFF.

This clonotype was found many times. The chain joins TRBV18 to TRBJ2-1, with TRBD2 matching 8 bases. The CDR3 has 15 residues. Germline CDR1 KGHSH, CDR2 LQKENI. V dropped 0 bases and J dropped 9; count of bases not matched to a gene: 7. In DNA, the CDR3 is TGTGCCAGCTCACCACCGGGGACTAGGGGGAGTGAGCAGTTCTTC. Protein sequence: CASSPPGTRGSEQFF.

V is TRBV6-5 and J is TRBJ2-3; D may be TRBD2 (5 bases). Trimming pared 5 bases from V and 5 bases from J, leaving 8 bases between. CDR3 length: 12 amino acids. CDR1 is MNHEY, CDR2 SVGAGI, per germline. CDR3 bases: TGTGCCAGCAGTCGCGGAGGAGATACGCAGTATTTT. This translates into CASSRGGDTQYF.

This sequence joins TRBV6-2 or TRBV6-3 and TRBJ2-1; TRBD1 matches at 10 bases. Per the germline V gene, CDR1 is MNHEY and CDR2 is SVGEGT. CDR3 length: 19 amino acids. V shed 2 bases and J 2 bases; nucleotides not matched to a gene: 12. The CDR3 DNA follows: TGTGCCAGCAGTTACCCGGGACAGGGGCTCTCCACTGCCTACAATGAGCAGTTCTTC. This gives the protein CASSYPGQGLSTAYNEQFF.

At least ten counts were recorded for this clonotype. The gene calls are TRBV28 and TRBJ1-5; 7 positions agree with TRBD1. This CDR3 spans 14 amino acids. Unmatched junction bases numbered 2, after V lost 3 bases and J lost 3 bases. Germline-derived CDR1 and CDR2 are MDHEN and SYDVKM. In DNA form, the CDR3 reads TGTGCCAGCAGTTTGGGACAGCCCAATCAGCCCCAGCATTTT. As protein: CASSLGQPNQPQHF.

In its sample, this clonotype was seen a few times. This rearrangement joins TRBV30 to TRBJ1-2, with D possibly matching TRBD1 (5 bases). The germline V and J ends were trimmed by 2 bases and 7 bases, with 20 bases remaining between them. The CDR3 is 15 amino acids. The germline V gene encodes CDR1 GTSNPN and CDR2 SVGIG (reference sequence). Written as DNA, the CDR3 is TGTGCCTGGAGTCTAGTTCAGGGAAGGAAACGTGGCTACACCTTC. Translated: CAWSLVQGRKRGYTF.

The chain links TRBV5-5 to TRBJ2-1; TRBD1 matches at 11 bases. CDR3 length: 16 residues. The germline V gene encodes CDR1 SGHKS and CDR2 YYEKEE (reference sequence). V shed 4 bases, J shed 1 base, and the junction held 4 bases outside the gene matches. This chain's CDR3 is CASSPGQGGSYNEQFF. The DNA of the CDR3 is TGTGCCAGCAGCCCGGGACAGGGGGGATCCTACAATGAGCAGTTCTTC.

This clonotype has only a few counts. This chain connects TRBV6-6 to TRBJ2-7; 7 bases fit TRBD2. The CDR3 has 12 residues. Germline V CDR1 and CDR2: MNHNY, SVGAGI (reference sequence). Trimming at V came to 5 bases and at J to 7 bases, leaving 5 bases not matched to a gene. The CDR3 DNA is TGTGCCAGCAGTGCGGGAGTGGGGGAGCAGTACTTC. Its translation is CASSAGVGEQYF.

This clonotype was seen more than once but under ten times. This chain's CDR3 is CASSRAQGAGYEQYF. CDR3 DNA sequence: TGTGCCAGCAGCCGTGCTCAGGGGGCGGGCTACGAGCAGTACTTC. The V call is TRBV11-2, the J call TRBJ2-7; 8 bases match TRBD1. This CDR3 spans 15 amino acids. V gave up 5 bases and J gave up 3 bases; unmatched junction bases: 9. Germline values: CDR1 SGHAT, CDR2 FQNNGV.

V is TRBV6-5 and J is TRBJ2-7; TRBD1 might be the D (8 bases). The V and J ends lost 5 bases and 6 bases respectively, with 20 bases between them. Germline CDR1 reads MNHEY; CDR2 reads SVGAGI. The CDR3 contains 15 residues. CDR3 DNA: TGTGCCAGCAGTACCCCTAGGACAGGGAGGGGCGAGCAGTACTTC. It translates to CASSTPRTGRGEQYF.